This TCR beta chain was identified in a study of cytomegalovirus exposure and HLA in healthy donors. In the case of this clone: Its specificity is not known.

The CDR3 is 15 residues long. CDR1 and CDR2 from the germline V gene are MGHRA and YSYEKL. V dropped 2 bases and J dropped 7; count of bases not matched to a gene: 7. Both 60 Vbeta primers and 13 Jbeta primers went into the PCR. Produced via immunoSEQ multiplex PCR; TCRdb's table is partial and in-frame only. The sample consists of fewer than 150,000 clones, about 68% of them appearing once. Study-wide points: An Asian-associated ancestry cluster reportedly showed fewer N-insertions than the roughly 600-donor mean in a later analysis.

This chain joins TRBV4-1 and TRBJ2-1; 8 bases agree with TRBD2. The receptor's source is a human donor in good health. Sequenced material: PBMCs. CDR3 DNA sequence: TGCGCCAGCAGCCAACCGGGACTAGGTAGAAATGAGCAGTTCTTC. As protein: CASSQPGLGRNEQFF.